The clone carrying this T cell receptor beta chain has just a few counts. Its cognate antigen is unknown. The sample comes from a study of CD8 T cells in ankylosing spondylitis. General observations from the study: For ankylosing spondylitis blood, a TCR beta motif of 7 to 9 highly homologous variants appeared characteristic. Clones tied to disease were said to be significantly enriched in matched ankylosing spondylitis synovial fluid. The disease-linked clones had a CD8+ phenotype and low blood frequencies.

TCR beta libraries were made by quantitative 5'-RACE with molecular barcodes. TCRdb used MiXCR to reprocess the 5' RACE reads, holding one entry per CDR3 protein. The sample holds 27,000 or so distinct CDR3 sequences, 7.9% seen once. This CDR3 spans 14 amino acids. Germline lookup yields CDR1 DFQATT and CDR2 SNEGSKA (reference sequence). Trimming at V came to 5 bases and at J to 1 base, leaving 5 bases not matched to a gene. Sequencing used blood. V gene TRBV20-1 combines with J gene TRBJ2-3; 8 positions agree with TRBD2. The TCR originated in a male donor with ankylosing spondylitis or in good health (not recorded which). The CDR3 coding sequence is TGCAGTGCTCCCCCGACTAGCGGCACAGATACGCAGTATTTT. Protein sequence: CSAPPTSGTDTQYF.